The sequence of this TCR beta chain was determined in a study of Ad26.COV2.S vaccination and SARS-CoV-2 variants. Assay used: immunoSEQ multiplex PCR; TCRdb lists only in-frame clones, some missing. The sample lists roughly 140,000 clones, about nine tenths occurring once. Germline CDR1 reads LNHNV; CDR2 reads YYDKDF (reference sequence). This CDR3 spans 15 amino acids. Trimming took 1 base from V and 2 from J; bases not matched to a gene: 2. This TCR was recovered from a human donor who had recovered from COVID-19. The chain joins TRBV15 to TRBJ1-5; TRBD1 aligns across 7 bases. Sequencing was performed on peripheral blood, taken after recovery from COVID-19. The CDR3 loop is CATSRVTGGNQPQHF. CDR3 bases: TGTGCCACCAGCAGAGTCACAGGGGGCAATCAGCCCCAGCATTTT.